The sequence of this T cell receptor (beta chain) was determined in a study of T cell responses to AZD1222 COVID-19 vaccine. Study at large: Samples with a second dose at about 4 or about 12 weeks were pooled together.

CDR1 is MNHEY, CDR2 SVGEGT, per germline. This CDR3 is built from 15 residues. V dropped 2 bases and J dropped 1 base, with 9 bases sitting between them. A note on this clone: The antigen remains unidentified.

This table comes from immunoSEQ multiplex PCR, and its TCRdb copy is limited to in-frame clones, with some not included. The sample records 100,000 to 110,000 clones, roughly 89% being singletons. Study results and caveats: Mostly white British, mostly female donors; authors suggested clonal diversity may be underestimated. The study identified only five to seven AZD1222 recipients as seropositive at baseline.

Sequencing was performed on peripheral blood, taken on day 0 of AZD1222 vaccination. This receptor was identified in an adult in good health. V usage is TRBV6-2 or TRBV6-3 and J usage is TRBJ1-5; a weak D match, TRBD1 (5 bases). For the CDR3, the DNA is TGTGCCAGCAGTTACAATGGGGGGAGCAATCAGCCCCAGCATTTT. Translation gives CASSYNGGSNQPQHF.